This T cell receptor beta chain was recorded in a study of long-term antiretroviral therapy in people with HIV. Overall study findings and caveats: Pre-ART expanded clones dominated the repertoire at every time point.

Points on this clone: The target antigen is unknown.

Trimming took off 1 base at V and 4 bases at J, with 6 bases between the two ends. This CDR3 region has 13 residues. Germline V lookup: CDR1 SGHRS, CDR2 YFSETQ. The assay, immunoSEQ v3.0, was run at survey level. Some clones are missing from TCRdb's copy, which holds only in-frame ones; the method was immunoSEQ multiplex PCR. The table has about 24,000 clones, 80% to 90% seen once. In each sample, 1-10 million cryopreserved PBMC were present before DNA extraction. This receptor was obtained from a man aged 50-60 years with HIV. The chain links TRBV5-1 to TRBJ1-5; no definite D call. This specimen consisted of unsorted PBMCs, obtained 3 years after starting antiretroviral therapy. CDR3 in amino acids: CASSLYGNQPQHF. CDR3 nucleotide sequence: TGCGCCAGCAGCTTGTATGGGAATCAGCCCCAGCATTTT. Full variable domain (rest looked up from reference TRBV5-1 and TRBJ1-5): KAGVTQTPRYLIKTRGQQVTLSCSPISGHRSVSWYQQTPGQGLQFLFEYFSETQRNKGNFPGRFSGRQFSNSRSEMNVSTLELGDSALYLCASSLYGNQPQHFGDGTRLSIL.